Listed below are T cell receptor beta chains from one sample, sequenced in a study of T-cell reconstitution after alpha-beta-depleted transplantation in children. TCRdb re-called the PCR reads through MiXCR, storing one row per CDR3 protein. The sample lists about 870,000 distinct CDR3 sequences; around 15% were seen once. The input for sequencing was PBMCs, mostly from graft donor cells, taken 360 days after TCRalphabeta/CD19-depleted stem cell transplant. The receptors shown here come from a male patient under 18 who had a stem cell transplant for acute lymphoblastic leukemia, so the T cells may come from the graft donor. CDR3s include the opening cysteine and the closing phenylalanine or tryptophan. Each record gives: V gene, D gene, clone size, J gene, CDR3 protein, CDR3 DNA. D genes are given only for firm matches. Clone size is stated in some rows and not others, as once, few, many or a class when expanded.

TRBV5-5	.	.	TRBJ2-7	CASRSRGALHYEQYF	TGTGCCAGCAGATCCCGGGGGGCCCTACACTACGAGCAGTACTTC
TRBV3-1	TRBD1	many	TRBJ2-7	CASSLELTGGYEQYF	TGTGCCAGCAGCCTCGAGCTGACAGGGGGCTACGAGCAGTACTTC
TRBV29-1	.	few	TRBJ2-2	CSVDDGGELFF	TGCAGCGTTGACGATGGCGGGGAGCTGTTTTTT
TRBV5-1	TRBD2	.	TRBJ2-3	CASSFKRSGLAAAGLLTDTQYF	TGCGCCAGCAGCTTCAAAAGGAGCGGTCTAGCGGCCGCCGGTCTCCTCACAGATACGCAGTATTTT
TRBV12-3/TRBV12-4	.	few	TRBJ1-5	CASSFEGAGNQPQHF	TGTGCCAGCAGTTTTGAGGGCGCGGGCAATCAGCCCCAGCATTTT
TRBV29-1	.	.	TRBJ1-6	CSVVDGENSPLHF	TGCAGCGTTGTTGACGGCGAAAATTCACCCCTCCACTTT
TRBV11-3	.	few	TRBJ2-1	CASSFGSQGHNEQFF	TGTGCCAGCAGCTTCGGGTCGCAGGGCCACAATGAGCAGTTCTTC
TRBV6-6	.	many	TRBJ1-5	CASGIPPTPQHF	TGTGCCAGCGGAATCCCTCCGACGCCCCAGCATTTT
TRBV5-1	.	few	TRBJ2-7	CASSLVGASPKAEQYF	TGCGCCAGCAGCTTGGTAGGGGCATCCCCAAAGGCCGAGCAGTACTTC
TRBV10-3	.	.	TRBJ2-1	CAISPGYTGNLYYNEQFF	TGTGCCATCAGTCCAGGATACACAGGCAACCTGTACTACAATGAGCAGTTCTTC
TRBV6-4	.	many	TRBJ2-7	CASSADRGSYEQYF	TGTGCCAGCAGTGCGGACAGAGGCTCCTACGAGCAGTACTTC
TRBV14	TRBD1	.	TRBJ2-1	CASSQARDRFYNEQFF	TGTGCCAGCAGCCAAGCCCGGGACAGATTCTACAATGAGCAGTTCTTC
TRBV5-1	.	many	TRBJ2-3	CASSPWGPDTQYF	TGCGCCAGCAGCCCATGGGGACCAGATACGCAGTATTTT
TRBV12-3/TRBV12-4	.	few	TRBJ2-1	CASSFIVGSYNEQFF	TGTGCCAGCAGTTTTATTGTCGGGAGCTACAATGAGCAGTTCTTC
TRBV27	.	few	TRBJ2-7	CASSPQPFNHEQYF	TGTGCCAGCAGTCCGCAGCCGTTTAACCACGAGCAGTACTTC
TRBV19	.	.	TRBJ2-1	CATADNNEQFF	TGTGCCACCGCGGACAACAATGAGCAGTTCTTC
TRBV20-1	.	.	TRBJ1-6	CSARDRNSYNSPLHF	TGCAGTGCTAGAGATAGGAACTCCTATAATTCACCCCTCCACTTT